In its sample, the clone carrying this T cell receptor beta chain was seen a few times. This record belongs to a study of CD8+ T cells in alopecia areata. Study overall: Patients received oral tofacitinib, 5 to 10 mg twice daily, for moderate-to-severe alopecia areata.

Extraction and reverse transcription of RNA yielded cDNA as the sequencing template. Produced via immunoSEQ multiplex PCR; TCRdb's table is partial and in-frame only. The sample lists about 92,000 clones, about 40% seen once, with 18% in the top ten. Described treatment: oral pan-JAK inhibitor, 5-10 mg twice daily. The starting material was CD8+ T cells sorted from blood, obtained at week 24, from a patient treated with tofacitinib. This TCR came from a human donor with alopecia areata.

CDR3 DNA: TGTGCCAGCAGCTTAGGTGGTAGCCCCGGGAATGAGCAGTTCTTC. It specifies CASSLGGSPGNEQFF. This chain uses TRBV11-2 with TRBJ2-1; D is unclear. The CDR3 runs to 15 residues. V shed 1 base and J shed 7 bases, with 14 bases lying between them. CDR1 SGHAT and CDR2 FQNNGV come from the germline V gene.